Listed below are T cell receptor beta chains from one sample, sequenced in a study of cytomegalovirus exposure and HLA in healthy donors. TCRdb's table, derived via immunoSEQ multiplex PCR, lists solely in-frame clones and lacks some. In the table there are about 160,000 clones, about nine tenths of which are singletons. Source material: PBMCs. The origin of the receptors is a young man in good health and CMV-seropositive. The CDR3 runs from the conserved cysteine through the conserved F or W. The D gene is left open where the match is weak. Part of the rows lack a size; the others show once, few, many or a class for expanded clones.

clone size: -
V gene: TRBV18
D gene: -
J gene: TRBJ1-1
CDR3 protein: CASSPPSENTEAFF
CDR3 DNA: TGTGCCAGCTCACCACCGAGTGAGAACACTGAAGCTTTCTTT

clone size: -
V gene: TRBV12-5
D gene: -
J gene: TRBJ2-1
CDR3 protein: CASGLPTGTYNEQFF
CDR3 DNA: TGTGCTAGTGGTTTACCAACAGGGACCTACAATGAGCAGTTCTTC

clone size: -
V gene: TRBV5-1
D gene: -
J gene: TRBJ2-1
CDR3 protein: CASSLRNREYNEQFF
CDR3 DNA: TGCGCCAGCAGCTTGAGGAACAGGGAGTACAATGAGCAGTTCTTC

clone size: -
V gene: TRBV5-4
D gene: TRBD1
J gene: TRBJ1-2
CDR3 protein: CASSKGASFGYTF
CDR3 DNA: TGTGCCAGCAGCAAGGGGGCGAGTTTTGGCTACACCTTC

clone size: -
V gene: TRBV10-3
D gene: TRBD1
J gene: TRBJ2-7
CDR3 protein: CAISRDRYYEQYF
CDR3 DNA: TGTGCCATCAGCAGGGACAGGTACTACGAGCAGTACTTC

clone size: once
V gene: TRBV10-3
D gene: TRBD1
J gene: TRBJ2-6
CDR3 protein: CATRDRSGANVLTF
CDR3 DNA: TGTGCCACCAGGGACAGGTCTGGGGCCAACGTCCTGACTTTC

clone size: few
V gene: TRBV7-9
D gene: TRBD2
J gene: TRBJ2-7
CDR3 protein: CASSDGTSGAYEQYF
CDR3 DNA: TGTGCCAGCAGCGACGGGACTAGCGGGGCCTACGAGCAGTACTTC

clone size: -
V gene: TRBV11-2
D gene: TRBD2
J gene: TRBJ2-7
CDR3 protein: CASSLVSGRSYEQYF
CDR3 DNA: TGTGCCAGCAGCTTAGTTAGCGGGAGGAGCTACGAGCAGTACTTC

clone size: -
V gene: TRBV5-1
D gene: -
J gene: TRBJ2-1
CDR3 protein: CASSPGPTVQGNEQFF
CDR3 DNA: TGCGCCAGCAGCCCTGGACCGACAGTTCAGGGTAATGAGCAGTTCTTC

clone size: -
V gene: TRBV7-8
D gene: -
J gene: TRBJ2-3
CDR3 protein: CASSPKSIPGDTQYF
CDR3 DNA: TGTGCCAGCAGCCCAAAGTCCATCCCGGGAGATACGCAGTATTTT

clone size: -
V gene: TRBV4-1
D gene: -
J gene: TRBJ2-3
CDR3 protein: CASSQDLRGTDTQYF
CDR3 DNA: TGCGCCAGCAGCCAAGATTTGCGGGGCACAGATACGCAGTATTTT

clone size: -
V gene: TRBV18
D gene: TRBD2
J gene: TRBJ2-3
CDR3 protein: CASSTSGRWADTQYF
CDR3 DNA: TGTGCCAGCTCAACCAGCGGGAGATGGGCAGATACGCAGTATTTT

clone size: -
V gene: TRBV11-3
D gene: TRBD2
J gene: TRBJ2-3
CDR3 protein: CASTREVTDTQYF
CDR3 DNA: TGTGCCAGCACCCGGGAGGTGACAGATACGCAGTATTTT

clone size: -
V gene: TRBV15
D gene: -
J gene: TRBJ1-2
CDR3 protein: CATSWTAKWNYGYTF
CDR3 DNA: TGTGCCACCAGTTGGACAGCGAAATGGAACTATGGCTACACCTTC

clone size: few
V gene: TRBV5-4
D gene: -
J gene: TRBJ1-2
CDR3 protein: CASSLDLFNYGYTF
CDR3 DNA: TGTGCCAGCAGCTTGGATCTGTTTAACTATGGCTACACCTTC

clone size: -
V gene: TRBV11-3
D gene: TRBD2
J gene: TRBJ2-1
CDR3 protein: CASSQRDYYNEQFF
CDR3 DNA: TGTGCCAGCAGCCAACGGGACTACTACAATGAGCAGTTCTTC

clone size: few
V gene: TRBV29-1
D gene: TRBD1
J gene: TRBJ2-2
CDR3 protein: CSARQGRGSTGELFF
CDR3 DNA: TGCAGCGCCCGACAGGGAAGGGGTAGCACCGGGGAGCTGTTTTTT

clone size: -
V gene: TRBV7-9
D gene: TRBD1
J gene: TRBJ2-2
CDR3 protein: CASSLLTGQGTGELFF
CDR3 DNA: TGTGCCAGCAGCTTACTTACCGGACAGGGGACCGGGGAGCTGTTTTTT

clone size: once
V gene: TRBV28
D gene: TRBD2
J gene: TRBJ2-7
CDR3 protein: CASSSPGLAGRYEQYF
CDR3 DNA: TGTGCCAGCAGTTCCCCGGGACTAGCGGGAAGGTACGAGCAGTACTTC

clone size: once
V gene: TRBV7-8
D gene: -
J gene: TRBJ2-5
CDR3 protein: CASSLEGLGGQGYF
CDR3 DNA: TGTGCCAGCAGCTTAGAAGGACTGGGAGGTCAGGGGTACTTC

clone size: -
V gene: TRBV19
D gene: TRBD2
J gene: TRBJ2-1
CDR3 protein: CATRSPASGANEQFF
CDR3 DNA: TGTGCCACCCGGTCCCCCGCTAGCGGTGCAAATGAGCAGTTCTTC

clone size: -
V gene: TRBV5-1
D gene: TRBD1
J gene: TRBJ1-3
CDR3 protein: CASSLGGQNTGNTIYF
CDR3 DNA: TGCGCCAGCAGCTTGGGGGGACAGAATACTGGAAACACCATATATTTT

clone size: -
V gene: TRBV19
D gene: TRBD2
J gene: TRBJ2-4
CDR3 protein: CASSTGLAGAKNIQYF
CDR3 DNA: TGTGCCAGTAGTACCGGACTAGCGGGAGCCAAAAACATTCAGTACTTC

clone size: -
V gene: TRBV19
D gene: TRBD1
J gene: TRBJ2-6
CDR3 protein: CASIPGQGASGANVLTF
CDR3 DNA: TGTGCCAGTATCCCGGGACAGGGTGCGTCTGGGGCCAACGTCCTGACTTTC

clone size: -
V gene: TRBV5-1
D gene: -
J gene: TRBJ2-5
CDR3 protein: CASSTQREQETQYF
CDR3 DNA: TGCGCCAGCTCTACCCAGCGCGAACAAGAGACCCAGTACTTC

clone size: once
V gene: TRBV4-1
D gene: -
J gene: TRBJ2-7
CDR3 protein: CASRPLADSSYEQYF
CDR3 DNA: TGCGCCAGCAGGCCCCTAGCGGACAGCTCCTACGAGCAGTACTTC

clone size: -
V gene: TRBV27
D gene: -
J gene: TRBJ2-7
CDR3 protein: CASSPGETYEQYF
CDR3 DNA: TGTGCCAGCAGCCCCGGGGAAACCTACGAGCAGTACTTC

clone size: -
V gene: TRBV10-3
D gene: TRBD2
J gene: TRBJ2-3
CDR3 protein: CAIGLAGGRGTDTQYF
CDR3 DNA: TGTGCCATCGGACTAGCGGGAGGGCGAGGCACAGATACGCAGTATTTT

clone size: -
V gene: TRBV4-2
D gene: -
J gene: TRBJ1-4
CDR3 protein: CASSQDFRGLGKLFF
CDR3 DNA: TGTGCCAGCAGCCAAGATTTTCGGGGTTTGGGAAAACTGTTTTTT

clone size: -
V gene: TRBV7-6
D gene: -
J gene: TRBJ2-1
CDR3 protein: CASSLGFRGRGNEQFF
CDR3 DNA: TGTGCCAGCAGCTTAGGGTTCCGAGGACGGGGAAATGAGCAGTTCTTC

clone size: few
V gene: TRBV7-3
D gene: TRBD1
J gene: TRBJ2-5
CDR3 protein: CASSSDRGETQYF
CDR3 DNA: TGTGCCAGCAGCTCGGACAGGGGAGAGACCCAGTACTTC

clone size: -
V gene: TRBV25-1
D gene: -
J gene: TRBJ2-1
CDR3 protein: CASSAFDNNEQFF
CDR3 DNA: TGTGCCAGCAGTGCATTCGACAACAATGAGCAGTTCTTC

clone size: -
V gene: TRBV18
D gene: -
J gene: TRBJ1-1
CDR3 protein: CASSPRQRNTEAFF
CDR3 DNA: TGTGCCAGCTCCCCAAGACAGAGGAACACTGAAGCTTTCTTT

clone size: -
V gene: TRBV7-3
D gene: TRBD1
J gene: TRBJ2-2
CDR3 protein: CASSKQGAGELFF
CDR3 DNA: TGTGCCAGCAGCAAACAGGGGGCCGGGGAGCTGTTTTTT

clone size: -
V gene: TRBV21-1
D gene: -
J gene: TRBJ2-1
CDR3 protein: CASKARVGYNEQFF
CDR3 DNA: TGTGCCAGCAAAGCCAGGGTGGGGTACAATGAGCAGTTCTTC

clone size: -
V gene: TRBV5-1
D gene: -
J gene: TRBJ2-7
CDR3 protein: CASSLSGTAIPYEQYF
CDR3 DNA: TGCGCCAGCAGCTTGTCCGGGACTGCCATCCCCTACGAGCAGTACTTC

clone size: -
V gene: TRBV4-2
D gene: TRBD2
J gene: TRBJ2-1
CDR3 protein: CASSQIPGTTTSYNEQFF
CDR3 DNA: TGTGCCAGCAGCCAGATTCCCGGGACTACCACCTCCTACAATGAGCAGTTCTTC

clone size: -
V gene: TRBV11-2
D gene: TRBD2
J gene: TRBJ2-3
CDR3 protein: CASSLVRLAGGTDTQYF
CDR3 DNA: TGTGCCAGCAGCTTAGTGAGACTAGCGGGGGGCACAGATACGCAGTATTTT

clone size: -
V gene: TRBV6-6
D gene: -
J gene: TRBJ1-4
CDR3 protein: CASSSLGGDEKLFF
CDR3 DNA: TGTGCCAGCAGTTCTCTCGGGGGAGATGAAAAACTGTTTTTT

clone size: -
V gene: TRBV28
D gene: -
J gene: TRBJ1-5
CDR3 protein: CASSIIDQPQHF
CDR3 DNA: TGTGCCAGCAGTATAATAGATCAGCCCCAGCATTTT

clone size: -
V gene: TRBV10-3
D gene: -
J gene: TRBJ2-2
CDR3 protein: CAISDRDTGELFF
CDR3 DNA: TGTGCCATCAGTGACAGGGACACCGGGGAGCTGTTTTTT

clone size: few
V gene: TRBV6-5
D gene: TRBD1
J gene: TRBJ1-4
CDR3 protein: CASSYSRDRGEKLFF
CDR3 DNA: TGTGCCAGCAGTTACTCCCGGGACAGGGGGGAAAAACTGTTTTTT

clone size: few
V gene: TRBV29-1
D gene: TRBD1
J gene: TRBJ1-1
CDR3 protein: CSVGDRGEAFF
CDR3 DNA: TGCAGCGTTGGGGACAGGGGTGAAGCTTTCTTT

clone size: few
V gene: TRBV5-1
D gene: -
J gene: TRBJ2-7
CDR3 protein: CASSRGVAASYEQYF
CDR3 DNA: TGCGCCAGCAGCCGTGGGGTAGCGGCCTCCTACGAGCAGTACTTC

clone size: -
V gene: TRBV11-3
D gene: -
J gene: TRBJ2-5
CDR3 protein: CASSLDQGTQYF
CDR3 DNA: TGTGCCAGCAGCTTAGACCAGGGGACCCAGTACTTC

clone size: -
V gene: TRBV28
D gene: -
J gene: TRBJ1-1
CDR3 protein: CASSQGTEAFF
CDR3 DNA: TGTGCCAGCAGCCAGGGCACTGAAGCTTTCTTT

clone size: -
V gene: TRBV29-1
D gene: TRBD1
J gene: TRBJ1-3
CDR3 protein: CSVRQGGNTIYF
CDR3 DNA: TGCAGCGTCAGACAGGGGGGAAACACCATATATTTT

clone size: -
V gene: TRBV19
D gene: TRBD1
J gene: TRBJ1-5
CDR3 protein: CASSLGDRSNQPQHF
CDR3 DNA: TGTGCCAGTAGTTTGGGGGACAGGAGCAATCAGCCCCAGCATTTT

clone size: -
V gene: TRBV19
D gene: -
J gene: TRBJ2-7
CDR3 protein: CASKDIYSYEQYF
CDR3 DNA: TGTGCCAGTAAGGACATTTACTCCTACGAGCAGTACTTC

clone size: once
V gene: TRBV29-1
D gene: -
J gene: TRBJ2-2
CDR3 protein: CSAALTGHTGELFF
CDR3 DNA: TGCAGCGCTGCCCTTACAGGGCACACCGGGGAGCTGTTTTTT

clone size: -
V gene: TRBV15
D gene: -
J gene: TRBJ1-2
CDR3 protein: CATSRDRDGGYTF
CDR3 DNA: TGTGCCACCAGCAGAGACAGGGATGGCGGCTACACCTTC